These T cell receptor beta chains were read from a single sample in a study of vaccination and CD4 T cells after COVID-19. These TCRs' antigens remain unknown. TCRdb re-analysed the PCR reads in MiXCR, keeping a single row per CDR3 protein. The table shows under 15,000 distinct CDR3 sequences, with 55% to 75% occurring only once. Sequencing used CD4+ T cells from blood, cultured in vitro. All receptors come from a human donor who had recovered from COVID-19. CDR3s include the opening cysteine and the closing phenylalanine or tryptophan. The order of the fields is clone size, V gene, J gene, CDR3 length, D gene, CDR3 protein, CDR3 DNA. D genes are given only for firm matches. Where a row states a size, it is once, few, many or the class of an expanded clone; other rows omit it.

clone_size: once
v_call: TRBV7-8
j_call: TRBJ1-2
cdr3_length: 14
d_call: -
cdr3_aa: CASSLQQGYYGYTF
cdr3_nt: TGTGCCAGCAGCTTACAACAGGGATACTATGGCTACACCTTC

clone_size: once
v_call: TRBV20-1
j_call: TRBJ2-7
cdr3_length: 14
d_call: -
cdr3_aa: CSARDRASTYEQYF
cdr3_nt: TGCAGTGCTAGAGATCGGGCGAGTACCTACGAGCAGTACTTC

clone_size: -
v_call: TRBV12-3/TRBV12-4
j_call: TRBJ2-1
cdr3_length: 15
d_call: -
cdr3_aa: CASSSNYFSYNEQFF
cdr3_nt: TGTGCCAGCAGTTCAAACTATTTCTCCTACAATGAGCAGTTCTTC

clone_size: -
v_call: TRBV20-1
j_call: TRBJ2-7
cdr3_length: 15
d_call: TRBD2
cdr3_aa: CSARGQAGGKNEQYF
cdr3_nt: TGCAGTGCTAGAGGTCAGGCGGGAGGCAAAAACGAGCAGTACTTC

clone_size: few
v_call: TRBV11-2
j_call: TRBJ2-5
cdr3_length: 15
d_call: TRBD2
cdr3_aa: CASSPGLAGTRAQYF
cdr3_nt: TGTGCCAGCAGCCCGGGACTAGCGGGGACCAGGGCCCAGTACTTC

clone_size: -
v_call: TRBV7-2
j_call: TRBJ2-7
cdr3_length: 14
d_call: TRBD1
cdr3_aa: CASSLGTGEYEQYF
cdr3_nt: TGTGCCAGCAGCTTGGGGACAGGGGAATACGAGCAGTACTTC

clone_size: -
v_call: TRBV10-2
j_call: TRBJ2-7
cdr3_length: 20
d_call: TRBD2
cdr3_aa: CASSETRGRLTSGSGYEQYF
cdr3_nt: TGCGCCAGCAGTGAGACAAGGGGAAGATTAACTAGCGGGAGCGGGTACGAGCAGTACTTC

clone_size: -
v_call: TRBV20-1
j_call: TRBJ2-3
cdr3_length: 18
d_call: TRBD2
cdr3_aa: CSASPGLAERGGTDTQYF
cdr3_nt: TGCAGTGCTAGTCCCGGACTAGCGGAGCGGGGGGGTACAGATACGCAGTATTTT

clone_size: -
v_call: TRBV20-1
j_call: TRBJ1-1
cdr3_length: 14
d_call: -
cdr3_aa: CSASRRTVNTEAFF
cdr3_nt: TGCAGTGCTAGCCGGAGAACGGTGAACACTGAAGCTTTCTTT

clone_size: -
v_call: TRBV6-1
j_call: TRBJ2-7
cdr3_length: 15
d_call: -
cdr3_aa: CASKQGSRETYEQYF
cdr3_nt: TGTGCCAGCAAACAGGGTAGCAGGGAAACCTACGAGCAGTACTTC

clone_size: -
v_call: TRBV7-9
j_call: TRBJ2-7
cdr3_length: 14
d_call: TRBD2
cdr3_aa: CASRLTGGPHEQYF
cdr3_nt: TGTGCCAGCAGGTTGACGGGAGGGCCTCACGAGCAGTACTTC

clone_size: -
v_call: TRBV9
j_call: TRBJ2-3
cdr3_length: 14
d_call: -
cdr3_aa: CASSVASSTDTQYF
cdr3_nt: TGTGCCAGCAGCGTAGCCTCTAGCACAGATACGCAGTATTTT

clone_size: -
v_call: TRBV7-8
j_call: TRBJ2-3
cdr3_length: 15
d_call: TRBD2
cdr3_aa: CASSLRSGNTDTQYF
cdr3_nt: TGTGCCAGCAGCTTACGAAGCGGGAACACAGATACGCAGTATTTT